This paragraph reports one T cell receptor beta chain. Its antigen is unidentified. This record comes from a study of T cells in narcolepsy. Whole-study results and caveats: Autoreactive clone sequences were missing from some blood memory CD4+ repertoires.

The germline CDR1 and CDR2 sequences are SGHNT and YYREEE (reference sequence). The CDR3 consists of 12 residues. The ends were cut back, 4 bases at V and 4 bases at J, with 9 bases in the middle. TCRdb's copy holds only in-frame clones and misses some; the assay was immunoSEQ multiplex PCR. Of around 31,000 clones listed, roughly four fifths are singletons. Sample: CD45RA- memory CD4+ T cells from PBMCs. This rearrangement joins TRBV5-4 to TRBJ2-7, with D possibly being TRBD1 (6 bases). The source is a human donor with narcolepsy. This CDR3 is CASSPQGYEQYF. Here the CDR3 DNA reads TGTGCCAGCAGCCCGCAGGGGTACGAGCAGTACTTC.